These 24 T cell receptor beta chains came from one sample sequenced in a study of blood T cell repertoires in COVID-19. Sequencing used immunoSEQ multiplex PCR; TCRdb keeps in-frame clones, though not all of them. The sample has hundreds of thousands of clones, around 83% seen once. The sample consisted of peripheral blood. These receptors came from a man at least 80 years old with acute or convalescent COVID-19.

This clone was seen a few times. The chain joins TRBV27 to TRBJ2-7; possible D gene TRBD1, 6 bases. The CDR3 covers 12 residues. CDR1 is MNHEY and CDR2 is SMNVEV in the germline V gene (reference sequence). Trimming removed 3 bases from V and 6 bases from J, with 9 bases in between. This chain's CDR3 is CASSFPQGEQYF. CDR3 nucleotide sequence: TGTGCCAGCAGTTTTCCACAGGGCGAGCAGTACTTC.

The chain couples TRBV29-1 to TRBJ2-1, with 8 bases matching TRBD2. The V segment lost 7 bases and the J segment 5 bases; nucleotides outside the gene matches: 7. CDR1 and CDR2 from the germline V gene are SQVTM and ANQGSEA. The CDR3 runs 13 residues. CDR3 sequence: CSAHSGADNEQFF. The CDR3 DNA reads as TGCAGCGCACATAGCGGGGCCGACAATGAGCAGTTCTTC.

V is TRBV5-1 and J is TRBJ2-6, with TRBD1 matching 9 bases. Germline V CDR1 and CDR2: SGHRS, YFSETQ. The CDR3 runs to 20 residues. The junction had 12 bases not matched to a gene; V was cut back by 2 bases and J by 0 bases. CDR3 DNA: TGCGCCAGCAGCTTTCTGCGGACAGGGGTCTCCCGCTCTGGGGCCAACGTCCTGACTTTC. It translates to CASSFLRTGVSRSGANVLTF.

This clone occurred once. J is TRBJ2-2 and V is TRBV2; TRBD1 aligns across 7 bases. V shed 2 bases and J 7 bases; nucleotides not matched to a gene: 1. CDR1 and CDR2 (germline): SNHLY, FYNNEI. The CDR3 contains 13 residues. The CDR3 region has the DNA TGTGCCAGCAGTGAAACAGGGGTCGGGGAGCTGTTTTTT. As protein: CASSETGVGELFF. Complete variable domain (other parts from reference TRBV2 and TRBJ2-2): EPEVTQTPSHQVTQMGQEVILRCVPISNHLYFYWYRQILGQKVEFLVSFYNNEISEKSEIFDDQFSVERPDGSNFTLKIRSTKLEDSAMYFCASSETGVGELFFGEGSRLTVL.

This chain uses TRBV11-1 with TRBJ2-2; D gene unclear. The V gene lost 1 base and the J gene lost 0 bases, with 6 bases spanning the gap. This CDR3 comprises 15 residues. Germline CDR1 is SGHAT and CDR2 is FQDESV (reference sequence). The chain's CDR3 is CASSLGRSNTGELFF. CDR3 nucleotide sequence: TGTGCCAGCAGCTTAGGCAGGTCGAACACCGGGGAGCTGTTTTTT.

This clone was observed a few times. The J gene is TRBJ2-3, the V gene TRBV19, with a possible D match to TRBD2 (6 bases). The CDR3 consists of 13 residues. From germline, CDR1 is LNHDA and CDR2 SQIVND (reference sequence). V lost 6 bases to trimming and J lost 8 bases, with 15 bases between them. The CDR3 bases are TGTGCCAGTAGCGAAGGGACTTCGGGTACGCAGTATTTT. It encodes CASSEGTSGTQYF.

The J gene is TRBJ1-5, the V gene TRBV2, with a weak D call TRBD1 (5 bases). CDR1 SNHLY and CDR2 FYNNEI come from the germline V gene. V was clipped by 2 bases and J by 3 bases, with 11 bases between them. The CDR3 contains 15 residues. CDR3 in DNA: TGTGCCAGCAGTGAATCCGGGACTCCCAATCAGCCCCAGCATTTT. It translates to CASSESGTPNQPQHF. Together with reference TRBV2 and TRBJ1-5, the CDR3 gives the full variable domain: EPEVTQTPSHQVTQMGQEVILRCVPISNHLYFYWYRQILGQKVEFLVSFYNNEISEKSEIFDDQFSVERPDGSNFTLKIRSTKLEDSAMYFCASSESGTPNQPQHFGDGTRLSIL.

This chain joins TRBV4-1 and TRBJ2-2; D is perhaps TRBD1 (6 bases). There are 14 residues in the CDR3. The germline gives CDR1 MGHRA, CDR2 YSYEKL. V was trimmed by 5 bases and J by 5 bases, leaving 12 bases between them. The CDR3: CASSYDRLTGELFF. CDR3 DNA sequence: TGCGCCAGCAGCTACGACAGGTTGACCGGGGAGCTGTTTTTT.

The chain combines TRBV3-1 (or the pseudogene TRBV3-2) with TRBJ1-2; D gene unclear. CDR1 is LGHDT, CDR2 YNNKEL, per germline (reference sequence). Trimming left V 0 bases short and J 6 bases short, with 11 bases between. The CDR3 is 14 amino acids. CDR3 sequence reads: CASSQEPPVHGYTF. Written as DNA, the CDR3 is TGTGCCAGCAGCCAAGAGCCCCCGGTCCATGGCTACACCTTC.

This clone was found once. Other DNA sequences in this sample translate to the same CDR3. The genes are TRBV6-5 and TRBJ2-6; a weak D match, TRBD2 (5 bases). Trimming removed 6 bases from V and 0 bases from J, with 6 bases in between. The V gene's germline CDR1 is MNHEY and CDR2 SVGAGI. This CDR3 region has 14 residues. The CDR3: CASSRDSGANVLTF. As DNA, the CDR3 is TGTGCCAGCAGCCGGGACTCTGGGGCCAACGTCCTGACTTTC.

The chain joins TRBV5-6 to TRBJ2-3; maybe TRBD1 (6 bases). This CDR3 region has 15 residues. Trimming took 1 base from V and 1 from J, leaving 10 bases between them. Germline V gene sequence: CDR1 SGHDT, CDR2 YYEEEE. CDR3 sequence (DNA): TGTGCCAGCAGCTTGACAGGGTTGGGCACAGATACGCAGTATTTT. Its translation is CASSLTGLGTDTQYF.

The genes are TRBV28 and TRBJ2-7; 9 nucleotides line up with TRBD1. The CDR3 is 16 residues long. Unmatched junction bases numbered 13, after V lost 6 bases and J lost 4 bases. Germline assignment: CDR1 MDHEN and CDR2 SYDVKM. The CDR3 loop is CASSSTGTGSRYEQYF. CDR3 bases: TGTGCCAGCAGCTCGACCGGGACAGGGTCTAGGTACGAGCAGTACTTC.

This chain joins TRBV3-1 (or the pseudogene TRBV3-2) and TRBJ2-3; no reliable D call. Germline CDR1 LGHDT, CDR2 YNNKEL (reference sequence). The CDR3 contains 12 residues. Trimming shortened V by 6 bases and J by 4 bases, and 8 bases separated the two germline ends. The CDR3 DNA reads as TGTGCCAGCAGTTGGAGCTCAGATACGCAGTATTTT. Its protein is CASSWSSDTQYF.

This chain links TRBV19 with TRBJ1-1; TRBD1 might be the D (6 bases). The CDR3 is made up of 16 amino acids. CDR1 and CDR2 from the germline V gene are LNHDA and SQIVND (reference sequence). V lost 5 bases and J lost 7, with 23 bases in between. This CDR3 reads CASSARTPGQTLEAFF. For the CDR3, the DNA is TGTGCCAGTAGTGCTCGCACACCGGGACAAACTCTTGAAGCTTTCTTT.

This clone came up a few times. The chain employs TRBV10-1 and TRBJ2-3, with a tentative D call TRBD2 (7 bases). The CDR3 is made up of 15 amino acids. Trimming stripped 1 base from V and 4 bases from J, with 12 bases between. Germline CDR1 WNHNN, CDR2 SYGVQD (reference sequence). CDR3 nucleotide sequence: TGCGCCAGCAGTGAGTACGGGGGGCCCTCAGATACGCAGTATTTT. This codes for CASSEYGGPSDTQYF.

The chain has TRBV7-9 and TRBJ2-1; 13 bases map to TRBD2. The germline CDR1 and CDR2 sequences are SEHNR and FQNEAQ (reference sequence). Losses at the gene ends were 4 bases for V and 0 bases for J; bases not matched to a gene: 6. The length of the CDR3 is 18 residues. CDR3 protein: CASSSLAGGPYSYNEQFF. The CDR3 DNA reads as TGTGCCAGCAGCTCACTAGCGGGGGGGCCTTACTCCTACAATGAGCAGTTCTTC.

V gene TRBV7-2 combines with J gene TRBJ2-7; D is perhaps TRBD1 (6 bases). V lost 5 bases, J lost 0 bases, and 14 bases lay in between. Germline assignment: CDR1 SGHTA and CDR2 FQGNSA. This CDR3 is built from 15 residues. CDR3 DNA: TGTGCCAGCAGCGCCAGACAGGCGAGCTCCTACGAGCAGTACTTC. Its translation: CASSARQASSYEQYF.

The gene calls are TRBV28 and TRBJ2-7; 12 positions match TRBD2. After removal of 2 bases from V and 3 bases from J, the junction contained 8 bases not matched to a gene. In germline, CDR1 is MDHEN, CDR2 SYDVKM. The CDR3 sequence is 17 residues long. CDR3 region: CASSLERRLAGVYEQYF. CDR3 nucleotide sequence: TGTGCCAGCAGTTTAGAAAGAAGACTAGCGGGGGTCTACGAGCAGTACTTC.

The genes are TRBV19 and TRBJ2-7, with TRBD2 identical over 7 bases. Trimming removed 4 bases from V and 2 bases from J; junction bases left unmatched: 8. CDR1 and CDR2 (germline): LNHDA, SQIVND (reference sequence). The CDR3 consists of 15 residues. CDR3 residues: CASSTDKRGTYEQYF. For the CDR3, the DNA is TGTGCCAGTAGTACTGACAAGCGGGGTACCTACGAGCAGTACTTC.

This rearrangement joins TRBV28 to TRBJ2-7, with TRBD1 as a possible D gene (5 bases). In germline, CDR1 is MDHEN, CDR2 SYDVKM. Trimming stripped 7 bases from V and 2 bases from J, with 21 bases between. The CDR3 spans 16 residues. The CDR3 DNA reads as TGTGCCAGCATAGACCAGGGTCCGGCGCCACCCTACGAGCAGTACTTC. Translating gives CASIDQGPAPPYEQYF.

The chain employs TRBV4-1 and TRBJ2-2, with 9 bases identical to TRBD2. The CDR3 consists of 17 residues. Germline CDR1 reads MGHRA; CDR2 reads YSYEKL. V lost 1 base, J lost 4 bases, and 7 bases stayed unmatched. The CDR3 is CASSQGGAGGGTGELFF. Here the CDR3 DNA reads TGCGCCAGCAGCCAAGGGGGAGCGGGGGGTGGCACCGGGGAGCTGTTTTTT.

This clone occurred once. V and J are TRBV6-5 and TRBJ2-1, with D perhaps TRBD2 (6 bases). V gave up 0 bases and J gave up 10 bases, with 16 bases separating them. The CDR3 spans 15 residues. Germline CDR1 is MNHEY and CDR2 is SVGAGI. The CDR3 protein is CASSYSPEGASEQFF. The DNA for the CDR3 is TGTGCCAGCAGTTACTCCCCGGAGGGCGCCAGCGAGCAGTTCTTC.

This clone was recorded a few times. The rearrangement uses TRBV4-1 and TRBJ1-1, with D possibly being TRBD1 (5 bases). In germline, CDR1 is MGHRA, CDR2 YSYEKL. V was cut by 4 bases and J by 4 bases, with 16 bases left in between. The CDR3 totals 15 residues. CDR3 amino acids: CASSPPGGATTEAFF. In DNA, the CDR3 is TGCGCCAGCAGCCCCCCTGGAGGGGCGACCACTGAAGCTTTCTTT.

J is TRBJ1-5 and V is TRBV6-5; D is uncertain. The CDR3 loop spans 13 amino acids. V lost 7 bases and J 5 bases, leaving 12 bases between the germline ends. Germline V CDR1 and CDR2: MNHEY, SVGAGI. CDR3 coding DNA: TGTGCCAGCAATGGGCAGCTCGATCAGCCCCAGCATTTT. Amino acid sequence: CASNGQLDQPQHF.